The present T cell receptor beta chain was sequenced within a study of regulatory T cells in long-lasting Graves disease. Building of the TCR beta libraries involved iRepertoire HTBI primers and Arm-PCR of CDR3 regions. TCRdb analysed the multiplex PCR reads with MiXCR anew, one entry per CDR3 protein. The sample holds a few hundred thousand distinct CDR3 sequences; 12% are singletons and the top ten take 18%. Described time point: newly diagnosed GD, antithyroid drugs for less than 3 months. The TCR library used RNA extracted from PBMCs. The J segment lost 9 bases and the V segment lost 6 bases, leaving 9 bases of the junction unmatched. Germline V CDR1 and CDR2: DFQATT, SNEGSKA (reference sequence). The CDR3 is 13 residues long. This clonotype showed up many times. These sequences were also reported in another study, on T cells in Graves' hyperthyroidism and ophthalmopathy.

The V gene is TRBV20-1, the J gene TRBJ2-1; 9 nucleotides line up with TRBD2. The receptor's source is a woman aged 18-30 years with Graves disease. This specimen was peripheral blood mononuclear cells (PBMCs), taken at new diagnosis, from a patient treated with antithyroid drugs. The CDR3 region is CSADGGGAAEQFF. CDR3 coding DNA: TGCAGTGCCGATGGCGGGGGGGCGGCTGAGCAGTTCTTC.